A single sample gave rise to the 8 T cell receptor beta chains below, sequenced in a study of tumor-infiltrating lymphocytes in primary liver carcinoma. Extraction of RNA together with DNA used roughly 20-32 mg of unsorted bulk tissue. From 500 ng of total RNA, TCR beta-specific cDNA was reverse-transcribed using a constant-region primer. A slightly modified ARM-PCR protocol with three nested multiplex PCR rounds produced these TCR beta libraries. Both of the initial two PCR rounds ran for about 9 cycles and employed TRBV1-TRBV30 forward primers alongside a C-beta reverse primer. TCRdb itself ran the multiplex PCR reads through MiXCR, one entry per CDR3 protein. Among under 200,000 distinct CDR3 sequences listed, 85% were seen once. The sequenced sample was tumor tissue from primary liver carcinoma. These receptors were collected from a man between 35 and 55 years old with primary liver carcinoma and hepatitis B virus infection.

The chain links TRBV12-3 or TRBV12-4 to TRBJ2-1; D uncertain. V was clipped by 5 bases and J by 6 bases, with 14 bases between them. There are 14 residues in the CDR3. The CDR3 loop reads CASSRAGGFNEQFF. In DNA form, the CDR3 reads TGTGCCAGCAGTCGTGCAGGTGGCTTCAATGAGCAGTTCTTC.

V gene TRBV5-6 combines with J gene TRBJ2-3, with D maybe TRBD2 (6 bases). CDR1 is SGHDT and CDR2 is YYEEEE in the germline V gene. With 3 bases removed from V and 5 bases from J, the gap between germline ends came to 25 bases. The CDR3 runs to 18 residues. The CDR3 sequence is CASSSLTRPGKFLDTQYF. CDR3 coding DNA: TGTGCCAGCAGCTCCTTGACTAGACCGGGCAAATTTTTAGATACGCAGTATTTT.

To note about this clonotype: This CDR3 is missing its conserved last phenylalanine or tryptophan, likely due to a read error. The CDR3 coding sequence is TGTGCCACCAGTGATCATGAGGGACACAAGAACAATGAGCAGTTCCTC. It codes for CATSDHEGHKNNEQFL. V and J are TRBV24-1 and TRBJ2-1; D may be TRBD1 (6 bases). Per germline, CDR1 KGHDR and CDR2 SFDVKD. CDR3 length: 16 amino acids. The V and J ends lost 3 bases and 5 bases respectively, with 16 bases between them.

The rearrangement joins TRBV12-3 or TRBV12-4 to TRBJ1-1, with 8 bases aligning to TRBD1. This CDR3 region has 15 residues. The V gene end was trimmed by 3 bases and the J gene end by 5 bases; junction bases not matched to a gene: 8. As DNA, the CDR3 is TGTGCCAGCAGTTTCCCCCCAGGGGGCAATACTGAAGCTTTCTTT. Translation: CASSFPPGGNTEAFF.

This clonotype has a handful of counts. This clone may be a read error of a much larger clone one base away. The chain uses TRBV13 and TRBJ1-3; D is uncertain. The CDR3 covers 15 residues. Germline CDR1 is PRHDT and CDR2 is FYEKMQ (reference sequence). CDR3 region: CASSLARSSGNIIYF. CDR3 nucleotides: TGTGCCAGCAGCTTAGCCCGGTCGTCTGGAAACATCATATATTTT.

With respect to this clonotype: One end of the junction is discordant with germline, which a read error may explain. The gene calls are TRBV10-3 and TRBJ2-7; 10 bases fit TRBD2. CDR1 ENHRY and CDR2 SYGVKD come from the germline V gene. CDR3 length: 17 amino acids. Written as DNA, the CDR3 is TGTGCCATCAGTGGGGTCACCGGGACTAGCGAGGCGGGCGAGCAGTATTTC. Encoded protein: CAISGVTGTSEAGEQYF.

Note on this clonotype: Being one base from a much bigger clone, this may be a read error. The V call is TRBV7-8, the J call TRBJ1-4, with 11 bases identical to TRBD1. Germline V CDR1 and CDR2: SGHVS, FQNEAQ. This CDR3 is 16 amino acids long. The CDR3 reads CAISLPHGQGAEKLFF. CDR3 bases: TGTGCCATCAGCTTACCTCATGGACAGGGGGCTGAAAAACTGTTTTTT.

As to this clonotype: Mismatch with germline at one junction end may stem from a read error. V usage is TRBV4-1 and J usage is TRBJ1-6, with 9 bases fitting TRBD1. The length of the CDR3 is 17 residues. Germline lookup yields CDR1 MGHRA and CDR2 YSYEKL. The CDR3 spells CASSQDWGQGRNSPFQF. CDR3 coding DNA: TGCGCCAGCAGCCAAGATTGGGGACAGGGCCGGAATTCACCCTTCCAGTTT.